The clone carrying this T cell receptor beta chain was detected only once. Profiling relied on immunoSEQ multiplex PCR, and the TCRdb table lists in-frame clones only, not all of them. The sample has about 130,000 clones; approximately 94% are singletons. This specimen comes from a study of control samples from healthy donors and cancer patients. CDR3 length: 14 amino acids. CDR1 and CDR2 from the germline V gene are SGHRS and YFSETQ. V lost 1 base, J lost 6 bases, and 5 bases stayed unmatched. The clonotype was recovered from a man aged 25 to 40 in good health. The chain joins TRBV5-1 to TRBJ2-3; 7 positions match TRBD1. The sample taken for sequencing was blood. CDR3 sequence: CASSLRGLKDTQYF. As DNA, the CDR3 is TGCGCCAGCAGCTTGAGGGGGCTAAAGGATACGCAGTATTTT.